This TCR beta chain comes out of a study of blood T cells in healthy people across ages. Findings and limits, study-wide: More naive CD4+ cells and higher diversity marked long-lived donors relative to aged donors.

This clonotype was seen once. Its antigen is not identified. The CDR3 spans 10 residues. Looked up from germline, CDR1 is SGHTA and CDR2 is FQGNSA. V was shortened by 10 bases and J by 4 bases, with 7 bases between the two germline ends. It was with a sample-barcoded 5' primer and a J-beta primer mix that a second PCR of roughly 6 to 11 cycles was run. Using its own MiXCR run on the 5' RACE reads, TCRdb lists one record per CDR3 protein. Among under 700,000 distinct CDR3 sequences listed, around 24% were seen once. The same specimen was also included in a second study, on T cells of mothers and their children. That report adds: Samples came from a few healthy Caucasian mothers and their six children. Each child gave some 3 million TCR beta CDR3 reads (each mother, over 9 million).

The sequence came from a boy aged 5-17 years in good health. The V call is TRBV7-2, the J call TRBJ2-5, with a tentative D call TRBD1 (5 bases). Sequencing was done on a sample of blood. The CDR3 DNA sequence: TGTGCCACCCAGGGAGAGACCCAGTACTTC. This encodes CATQGETQYF.